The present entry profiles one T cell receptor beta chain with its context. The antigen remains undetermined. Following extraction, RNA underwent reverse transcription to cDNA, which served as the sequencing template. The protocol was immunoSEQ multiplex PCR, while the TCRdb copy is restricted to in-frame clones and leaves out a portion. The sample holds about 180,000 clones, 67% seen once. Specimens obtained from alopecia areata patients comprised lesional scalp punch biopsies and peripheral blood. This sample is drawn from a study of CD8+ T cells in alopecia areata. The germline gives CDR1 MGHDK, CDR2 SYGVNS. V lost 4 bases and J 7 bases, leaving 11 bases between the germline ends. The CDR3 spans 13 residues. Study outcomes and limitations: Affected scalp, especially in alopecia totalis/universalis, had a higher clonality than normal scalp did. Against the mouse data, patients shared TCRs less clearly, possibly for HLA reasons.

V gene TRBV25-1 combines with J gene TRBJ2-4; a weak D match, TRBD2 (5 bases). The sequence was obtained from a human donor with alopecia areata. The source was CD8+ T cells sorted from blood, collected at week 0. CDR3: CASSAGSGNIQYF. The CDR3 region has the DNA TGTGCCAGCAGTGCGGGGTCCGGGAACATTCAGTACTTC. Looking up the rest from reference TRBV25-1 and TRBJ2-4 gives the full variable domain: EADIYQTPRYLVIGTGKKITLECSQTMGHDKMYWYQQDPGMELHLIHYSYGVNSTEKGDLSSESTVSRIRTEHFPLTLESARPSHTSQYLCASSAGSGNIQYFGAGTRLSVL.